A single sample gave rise to the 27 T cell receptor beta chains below, sequenced in a study of shared clonotypes between healthy human individuals. Naive CD8 cells lacked CD45RO, underwent positive selection for CCR7 and left out terminally differentiated effector memory CD45RA+ cells. TCRdb keeps only in-frame clones here, not all; method: immunoSEQ multiplex PCR. Of millions of clones listed, less than 95% are singletons. Input material: naive CD8+ T cells sorted from blood. These receptors came from a man aged 18 to 29 in good health.

J is TRBJ2-7 and V is TRBV5-4; TRBD2 matches at 8 bases. The V gene end was trimmed by 4 bases and the J gene end by 3 bases; junction bases not matched to a gene: 12. CDR3 size: 16 residues. Germline CDR1 reads SGHNT; CDR2 reads YYREEE (reference sequence). CDR3 in DNA: TGTGCCAGCAGCGGGGCTAGCGGGCGGTCGGTCTACGAGCAGTACTTC. This translates into CASSGASGRSVYEQYF.

Worth noting for this clone: Other DNA sequences in this specimen translate into the identical CDR3. The chain is built from TRBV11-2 and TRBJ2-7; 8 bases match TRBD2. Germline CDR1 SGHAT, CDR2 FQNNGV. Trimming took 0 bases from V and 2 from J; bases not matched to a gene: 3. There are 15 residues in the CDR3. CDR3 sequence: CASSLDPAGAYEQYF. CDR3 bases: TGTGCCAGCAGCTTAGATCCAGCGGGGGCCTACGAGCAGTACTTC.

The chain carries TRBV27 and TRBJ1-4; TRBD1 aligns across 8 bases. Germline V CDR1 and CDR2: MNHEY, SMNVEV (reference sequence). The V gene end was trimmed by 4 bases and the J gene end by 6 bases; junction bases not matched to a gene: 7. The CDR3 covers 15 residues. CDR3 in DNA: TGTGCCAGCAGTTCAGAGACAGGGGTCGATGAAAAACTGTTTTTT. Translating it yields CASSSETGVDEKLFF.

This clone was recorded only once. J is TRBJ2-5 and V is TRBV27; D is undetermined. Trimming left V 1 base short and J 1 base short, with 10 bases between. Germline V gene lookup returns CDR1 MNHEY and CDR2 SMNVEV (reference sequence). The length of the CDR3 is 15 residues. Here the CDR3 DNA reads TGTGCCAGCAGTTTATTAAAGAATAGCCAAGAGACCCAGTACTTC. It is translated as CASSLLKNSQETQYF.

Concerning this clone: The sample has other DNA sequences that encode this CDR3 too. V and J are TRBV4-1 and TRBJ2-7; D may be TRBD2 (6 bases). V gave up 2 bases and J gave up 3 bases, with 11 bases separating them. The germline gives CDR1 MGHRA, CDR2 YSYEKL. The CDR3 runs to 14 residues. The CDR3 DNA follows: TGCGCCAGCAGCCAACGGAGGGAAGGCTACGAGCAGTACTTC. The encoded protein is CASSQRREGYEQYF.

J is TRBJ2-2 and V is TRBV6-5; D call uncertain. The V end was cut by 3 bases, the J end by 4 bases, with 9 bases between. The CDR3 has 14 residues. Germline CDR1 is MNHEY and CDR2 is SVGAGI. CDR3: CASSYISITGELFF. The CDR3, as DNA: TGTGCCAGCAGTTATATTAGCATCACCGGGGAGCTGTTTTTT.

Concerning this clone: This same CDR3 is encoded by further DNA sequences in the sample. The chain carries TRBV27 and TRBJ1-3; D is unclear. The V end was cut by 6 bases, the J end by 0 bases, with 12 bases between. CDR1 is MNHEY, CDR2 SMNVEV, per germline (reference sequence). This CDR3 comprises 15 residues. The CDR3 nucleotides read TGTGCCAGCAGCCCAGACGGGTCCTCTGGAAACACCATATATTTT. Protein sequence: CASSPDGSSGNTIYF.

CDR3 loop: CASSYRGAANEQFF. The CDR3 DNA is TGTGCCAGCAGTTATCGAGGCGCAGCTAATGAGCAGTTCTTC. The chain links TRBV6-5 to TRBJ2-1; D call uncertain. V was trimmed by 3 bases and J by 7 bases, leaving 13 bases between them. The CDR3 contains 14 residues. CDR1 and CDR2 from the germline V gene are MNHEY and SVGAGI.

The J gene is TRBJ2-7, the V gene TRBV6-1; D is perhaps TRBD1 (6 bases). Trimming took 7 bases from V and 3 from J, leaving 16 bases between them. This CDR3 has 14 residues. CDR1 and CDR2 (germline): MNHNS, SASEGT. This CDR3 reads CASTPWGTSYEQYF. In nucleotides, the CDR3 is TGTGCCAGCACCCCGTGGGGGACAAGCTACGAGCAGTACTTC.

This clone was seen a few times. The chain joins TRBV28 to TRBJ1-2; D gene unclear. The CDR3 runs 15 residues. Germline assignment: CDR1 MDHEN and CDR2 SYDVKM. V shed 4 bases and J shed 3 bases, with 15 bases lying between them. CDR3 bases: TGTGCCAGCAGTTCCTCCTCAATGACTGACTATGGCTACACCTTC. Residues: CASSSSSMTDYGYTF.

V and J are TRBV27 and TRBJ2-5; D gene ambiguous. The CDR3 totals 15 residues. Per germline, CDR1 MNHEY and CDR2 SMNVEV (reference sequence). V was trimmed by 5 bases and J by 2 bases, leaving 15 bases between them. The CDR3 is CASSASPYGQETQYF. For the CDR3, the DNA is TGTGCCAGCAGTGCCAGTCCCTACGGGCAAGAGACCCAGTACTTC.

The J gene is TRBJ2-1, the V gene TRBV11-2, with TRBD2 matching 11 bases. The V gene end was trimmed by 5 bases and the J gene end by 6 bases; junction bases not matched to a gene: 6. CDR3 length equals 15 residues. Germline lookup yields CDR1 SGHAT and CDR2 FQNNGV. As DNA, the CDR3 is TGTGCCAGCAGCCCTAGCGGGAGGATTATCAATGAGCAGTTCTTC. This translates into CASSPSGRIINEQFF.

V and J are TRBV2 and TRBJ2-7; possible D gene TRBD1, 6 bases. Germline CDR1 reads SNHLY; CDR2 reads FYNNEI. Trimming removed 3 bases from V and 0 bases from J, with 15 bases in between. The CDR3 runs to 16 residues. Written as DNA, the CDR3 is TGTGCCAGCAGTGACTCAGGGGCGCTAAGCTCCTACGAGCAGTACTTC. As protein: CASSDSGALSSYEQYF.

The chain employs TRBV4-3 and TRBJ2-7; the D gene is possibly TRBD1 (6 bases). V lost 1 base to trimming and J lost 4 bases, with 14 bases between them. CDR1 LGHNA and CDR2 YSLEER come from the germline V gene. This CDR3 spans 15 amino acids. CDR3 bases: TGCGCCAGCAGCCAAGGGACAGAGGCGGGTTACGAGCAGTACTTC. It yields the protein CASSQGTEAGYEQYF.

The chain has TRBV15 and TRBJ2-2; no clear D. V lost 0 bases to trimming and J lost 8 bases, with 1 base between them. The CDR3 is 11 residues long. Germline CDR1 is LNHNV and CDR2 is YYDKDF (reference sequence). The DNA for the CDR3 is TGTGCCACCAGCAGAGATGGGGAGCTGTTTTTT. This codes for CATSRDGELFF.

The chain has TRBV4-1 and TRBJ2-7; D uncertain. Trimming removed 1 base from V and 0 bases from J, with 10 bases in between. Germline-derived CDR1 and CDR2 are MGHRA and YSYEKL. The CDR3 consists of 15 residues. The CDR3 coding sequence is TGCGCCAGCAGCCAAGGGCCCAGCCTCTCCTACGAGCAGTACTTC. It yields the protein CASSQGPSLSYEQYF.

The J gene is TRBJ2-1, the V gene TRBV29-1, with 10 bases matching TRBD2. The CDR3 extends over 17 amino acids. Looked up from germline, CDR1 is SQVTM and CDR2 is ANQGSEA. With 0 bases clipped from V and 4 bases from J, the junction kept 9 bases outside the gene matches. The CDR3 reads CSVEDPQREGSYNEQFF. The CDR3 bases are TGCAGCGTTGAAGATCCTCAGCGGGAGGGATCATACAATGAGCAGTTCTTC.

The gene calls are TRBV28 and TRBJ1-1; TRBD1 is a possible D gene (6 bases). V lost 3 bases and J lost 6, with 17 bases in between. Germline loops: CDR1 MDHEN, CDR2 SYDVKM. The CDR3 runs 15 residues. The CDR3 DNA follows: TGTGCCAGCAGTTTGTTGAGACAGGAAGGGTCTGAAGCTTTCTTT. This encodes CASSLLRQEGSEAFF.

V gene TRBV10-3 combines with J gene TRBJ1-2; D may be TRBD1 (5 bases). This CDR3 spans 11 amino acids. Germline assignment: CDR1 ENHRY and CDR2 SYGVKD. Trimming shortened V by 6 bases and J by 4 bases, and 6 bases separated the two germline ends. CDR3 sequence (DNA): TGTGCCATCAGGGACACCTATGGCTACACCTTC. It translates to CAIRDTYGYTF.

The chain uses TRBV28 and TRBJ1-5; the D is unclear. The CDR3 contains 13 residues. Germline CDR1 is MDHEN and CDR2 is SYDVKM. V gave up 6 bases and J gave up 1 base, with 7 bases separating them. CDR3 DNA: TGTGCCAGCAGGGATGGGAGCAATCAGCCCCAGCATTTT. It yields the protein CASRDGSNQPQHF.

The count of this clone is one. The gene calls are TRBV9 and TRBJ2-6; perhaps TRBD1 as D (5 bases). V lost 3 bases to trimming and J lost 13 bases, with 14 bases between them. Germline-derived CDR1 and CDR2 are SGDLS and YYNGEE. The CDR3 sequence is 13 residues long. The CDR3 coding sequence is TGTGCCAGCAGCGAGGAAGGACACGGGGTCCTGACTTTC. It yields the protein CASSEEGHGVLTF. Based on the CDR3 plus reference TRBV9 and TRBJ2-6, the full variable domain is DSGVTQTPKHLITATGQRVTLRCSPRSGDLSVYWYQQSLDQGLQFLIQYYNGEERAKGNILERFSAQQFPDLHSELNLSSLELGDSALYFCASSEEGHGVLTFGAGSRLTVL.

This clone was detected only once. The chain recombines TRBV7-9 with TRBJ2-2; D call uncertain. Trimming took off 3 bases at V and 9 bases at J, with 5 bases between the two ends. CDR3 size: 11 residues. The germline V gene encodes CDR1 SEHNR and CDR2 FQNEAQ (reference sequence). CDR3 sequence: CASSFDWELFF. CDR3 nucleotides: TGTGCCAGCAGCTTCGACTGGGAGCTGTTTTTT.

This clone is a singleton in its sample. The chain carries TRBV19 and TRBJ2-7; no clear D gene. Trimming took 5 bases from V and 2 from J, leaving 13 bases between them. Germline loops: CDR1 LNHDA, CDR2 SQIVND (reference sequence). The CDR3 is made up of 14 amino acids. In DNA, the CDR3 is TGTGCCAGTAGTCTCTCCACGGGCCCCTACGAGCAGTACTTC. This codes for CASSLSTGPYEQYF.

The chain uses TRBV7-9 and TRBJ2-5; TRBD2 matches at 9 bases. CDR3 length: 17 residues. CDR1 and CDR2 (germline): SEHNR, FQNEAQ (reference sequence). V was pared by 5 bases and J by 5 bases, with 15 bases of the junction left unmatched. DNA for the CDR3: TGTGCCAGCAGCCGGCATCAAATGGGACTAGCTTTTGAGACCCAGTACTTC. This gives the protein CASSRHQMGLAFETQYF.

The chain recombines TRBV4-2 with TRBJ1-4; D perhaps matches TRBD1 (5 bases). This CDR3 is 17 amino acids long. The V end was cut by 1 base, the J end by 6 bases, with 18 bases between. Germline-derived CDR1 and CDR2 are LGHNA and YNFKEQ. The DNA for the CDR3 is TGTGCCAGCAGCCAAGTCGGCGGGGGGACTGCGGATGAAAAACTGTTTTTT. The encoded protein is CASSQVGGGTADEKLFF.

The chain recombines TRBV11-2 with TRBJ1-5, with D possibly matching TRBD1 (5 bases). With 3 bases removed from V and 7 bases from J, the gap between germline ends came to 10 bases. This CDR3 has 13 amino acids. Germline V gene data show CDR1 as SGHAT and CDR2 as FQNNGV. The DNA of the CDR3 is TGTGCCAGCAGCTTGGGGGTACGGCAGCCCCAGCATTTT. Encoded protein: CASSLGVRQPQHF.

The chain has TRBV11-2 and TRBJ2-2; D ambiguous. This CDR3 has 12 amino acids. Per the germline V gene, CDR1 is SGHAT and CDR2 is FQNNGV. V was pared by 4 bases and J by 5 bases, with 5 bases between. The CDR3 DNA reads TGTGCCAGCAGCTCTATGACCGGGGAGCTGTTTTTT. Translated: CASSSMTGELFF.